This passage covers 3 T cell receptor beta chains from one sample sequenced in a study of blood T cell repertoires in COVID-19 (TCRdb year 2020). Libraries were constructed by the immunoSEQ multiplex PCR assay. This immuneACCESS table, as held by TCRdb, lists in-frame sequences with V and J called but not all clones. Of the missing ones, under half trace to an unresolved V gene in checked studies; the others have no known cause. In this sample the table shows 250,000 to 300,000 clones, around 87% of which occur a single time. The biggest ten clones account for around 5% of the sample. The specimen sequenced was peripheral blood. The receptors originated from a woman in her fifties or sixties with COVID-19, enrolled during active disease.

V and J are TRBV5-1 and TRBJ1-1; the D gene is possibly TRBD1 (5 bases). V shed 4 bases and J shed 4 bases, with 11 bases lying between them. This CDR3 has 13 residues. Germline lookup yields CDR1 SGHRS and CDR2 YFSETQ. The CDR3 bases are TGCGCCAGCAGCGTCCAGGGCGTCACTGAAGCTTTCTTT. Amino acids: CASSVQGVTEAFF.

This chain uses TRBV5-1 with TRBJ2-7; D possibly corresponds to TRBD2 (5 bases). Germline values: CDR1 SGHRS, CDR2 YFSETQ. V shed 4 bases and J shed 0 bases, with 14 bases lying between them. This CDR3 spans 15 amino acids. The CDR3 reads CASSPTSGTSYEQYF. The CDR3 region has the DNA TGCGCCAGCAGCCCAACCAGCGGAACCTCCTACGAGCAGTACTTC.

The chain employs TRBV7-3 and TRBJ2-2, with 11 bases lining up with TRBD2. V was pared by 5 bases and J by 6 bases, with 5 bases of the junction left unmatched. In germline, CDR1 is SGHTA, CDR2 FQGTGA. The CDR3 is 15 residues long. CDR3 sequence reads: CASSTSGSVAGELFF. CDR3 in DNA: TGTGCCAGCAGCACTAGCGGGAGCGTGGCCGGGGAGCTGTTTTTT. Filled out from reference TRBV7-3 and TRBJ2-2, the complete variable domain reads GAGVSQTPSNKVTEKGKYVELRCDPISGHTALYWYRQSLGQGPEFLIYFQGTGAADDSGLPNDRFFAVRPEGSVSTLKIQRTERGDSAVYLCASSTSGSVAGELFFGEGSRLTVL.